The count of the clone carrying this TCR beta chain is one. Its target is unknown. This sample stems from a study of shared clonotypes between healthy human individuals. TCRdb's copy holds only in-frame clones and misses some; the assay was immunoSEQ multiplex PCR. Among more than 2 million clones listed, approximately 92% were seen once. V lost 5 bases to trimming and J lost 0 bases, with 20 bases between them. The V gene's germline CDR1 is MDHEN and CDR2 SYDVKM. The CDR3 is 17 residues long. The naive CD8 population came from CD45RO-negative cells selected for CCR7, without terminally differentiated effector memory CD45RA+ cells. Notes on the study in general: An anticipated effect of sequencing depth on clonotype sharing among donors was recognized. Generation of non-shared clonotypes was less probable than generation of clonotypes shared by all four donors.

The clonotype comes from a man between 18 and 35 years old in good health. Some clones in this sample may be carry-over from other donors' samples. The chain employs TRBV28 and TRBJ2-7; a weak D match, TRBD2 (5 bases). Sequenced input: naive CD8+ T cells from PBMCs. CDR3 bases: TGTGCCAGCAGTCTCCGAGCGAGCGGCGGCCTCTCCTACGAGCAGTACTTC. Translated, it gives CASSLRASGGLSYEQYF.